This T cell receptor (beta chain) came from a study of T cells in Graves' hyperthyroidism and ophthalmopathy. Study details: Sampling of peripheral blood happened at initial diagnosis, prior to any treatment.

CDR1 and CDR2 (germline): SGHVS, FQNEAQ. The CDR3 runs to 15 residues. V was clipped by 1 base and J by 5 bases; unmatched bases: 5. Remarks on this clonotype: Antigen: not known.

General study results and limits: The majority of expanded thyroid clonotypes above 0.001 also appeared in blood. Before onset, ophthalmopathy was predicted by the model a median roughly 6.8 months earlier.

Amplification targeted TCR beta CDR3 regions from RNA transcripts. HTBI primers were employed in a first-round RT-PCR of the TCR CDR3. TCRdb reprocessed the multiplex PCR reads with MiXCR, giving one entry per CDR3 protein. The sample has about 370,000 distinct CDR3 sequences, roughly 15% seen once. This chain joins TRBV7-8 and TRBJ2-5, with 9 nucleotides matching TRBD1. Sequencing input: blood. This receptor was obtained from a woman aged 55-69 years with Graves' ophthalmopathy. The CDR3 coding sequence is TGTGCCAGCAGCTTAGGACAGGGGGTCTTTGAGACCCAGTACTTC. It codes for CASSLGQGVFETQYF.